One and the same sample provided the 5 T cell receptor beta chains below, sequenced in a study of cytomegalovirus exposure and HLA in healthy donors. The PCR was carried out with 60 Vbeta primers and 13 Jbeta primers. Produced via immunoSEQ multiplex PCR; TCRdb's table is partial and in-frame only. The table includes fewer than 250,000 clones, roughly 76% detected once. The sample consisted of PBMCs. The receptors shown here come from a woman in her 30s in good health and CMV-seropositive.

This chain joins TRBV6-6 and TRBJ2-2; D possibly corresponds to TRBD2 (6 bases). V lost 4 bases and J lost 0, with 12 bases in between. Germline V gene lookup returns CDR1 MNHNY and CDR2 SVGAGI (reference sequence). This CDR3 has 16 amino acids. CDR3 sequence (DNA): TGTGCCAGCAGTTGGGGGGACCTGGCGAACACCGGGGAGCTGTTTTTT. Residues: CASSWGDLANTGELFF.

The chain carries TRBV27 and TRBJ2-7; D not certain. V gave up 6 bases and J gave up 0 bases, with 12 bases separating them. Germline loops: CDR1 MNHEY, CDR2 SMNVEV (reference sequence). The CDR3 consists of 14 residues. The CDR3 loop is CASSPRPDSYEQYF. CDR3 DNA: TGTGCCAGCAGCCCTAGACCGGACTCCTACGAGCAGTACTTC.

The chain is built from TRBV2 and TRBJ2-1; maybe TRBD2 (5 bases). Per germline, CDR1 SNHLY and CDR2 FYNNEI. Trimming removed 5 bases at V and 14 bases at J, with 13 bases between. The CDR3 has 11 residues. The CDR3 nucleotides are TGTGCCAGCAGTTCCAGCGGCGATGAGTTCTTC. Its protein is CASSSSGDEFF.

The CDR3 reads CASTPVYEQYF. Here the CDR3 DNA reads TGTGCCAGCACCCCAGTATACGAGCAGTACTTC. V gene TRBV7-9 combines with J gene TRBJ2-7, with unresolved D. Looked up from germline, CDR1 is SEHNR and CDR2 is FQNEAQ (reference sequence). The V gene lost 7 bases and the J gene lost 4 bases, with 8 bases spanning the gap. This CDR3 contains 11 residues.

V is TRBV7-9 and J is TRBJ2-5, with 7 bases identical to TRBD1. The CDR3 covers 13 residues. Germline-derived CDR1 and CDR2 are SEHNR and FQNEAQ (reference sequence). The J segment lost 1 base and the V segment lost 8 bases, leaving 4 bases of the junction unmatched. The CDR3 nucleotides are TGTGCCAGCCTCAGACAGGGCCAAGAGACCCAGTACTTC. Its translation: CASLRQGQETQYF.